This T cell receptor (beta chain) came from a study of shared T cell receptors in the human thymus. Sequencing used immunoSEQ multiplex PCR; TCRdb keeps in-frame clones, though not all of them. The data show hundreds of thousands of clones, with roughly 85% seen just once and approximately 0.01% held by the top ten. Trimming removed 3 bases from V and 3 bases from J, with 4 bases in between. CDR1 is MNHNS, CDR2 SASEGT, per germline. The CDR3 has 12 residues. These data are also associated with another study on human thymus T cells.

Sequencing was done on a sample of thymocytes. This chain joins TRBV6-1 and TRBJ2-3; no clear D gene. The TCR comes from a girl under three years old with a congenital heart defect. CDR3 sequence: CASSDSTDTQYF. In nucleotides, the CDR3 is TGTGCCAGCAGTGATTCGACAGATACGCAGTATTTT.